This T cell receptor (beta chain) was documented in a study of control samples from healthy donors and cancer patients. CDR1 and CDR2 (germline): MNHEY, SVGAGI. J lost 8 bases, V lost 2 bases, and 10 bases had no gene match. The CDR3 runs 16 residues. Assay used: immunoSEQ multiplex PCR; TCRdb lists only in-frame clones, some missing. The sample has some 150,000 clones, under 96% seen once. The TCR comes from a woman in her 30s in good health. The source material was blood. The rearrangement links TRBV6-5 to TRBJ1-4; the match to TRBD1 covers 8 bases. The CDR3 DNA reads TGTGCCAGCAGTTACGCCCGACAGGGGACGGGAGAAAAACTGTTTTTT. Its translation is CASSYARQGTGEKLFF.